A selection of T cell receptor beta chains follows, all from one sample in a study of blood T cell repertoires in COVID-19. TCRdb's table, derived via immunoSEQ multiplex PCR, lists solely in-frame clones and lacks some. The sample lists some 200,000 clones; about 81% were seen once. Sequencing input: peripheral blood. These receptors were collected from a man aged 25 to 40 with active or convalescent COVID-19. CDR3s include the opening cysteine and the closing phenylalanine or tryptophan. The D gene is left open where the match is weak. A clone size is listed for some rows: how often the clone was seen (once, few, many), or a class if it is expanded.

abundance: -
d_gene: TRBD2
j_gene: TRBJ2-7
v_gene: TRBV5-4
CDR3aa: CASSSLGTSLWYF
CDR3nt: TGTGCCAGCAGCTCTCTCGGGACTAGCTTGTGGTACTTC

abundance: -
d_gene: TRBD2
j_gene: TRBJ2-1
v_gene: TRBV24-1
CDR3aa: CATSDTYSGSGWYNEQFF
CDR3nt: TGTGCCACCAGTGATACCTATAGCGGGAGCGGTTGGTACAATGAGCAGTTCTTC

abundance: -
d_gene: -
j_gene: TRBJ2-1
v_gene: TRBV5-1
CDR3aa: CASNLVPTPTDNEQFF
CDR3nt: TGCGCCAGCAATCTGGTCCCAACCCCCACGGACAATGAGCAGTTCTTC

abundance: -
d_gene: -
j_gene: TRBJ2-2
v_gene: TRBV11-2
CDR3aa: CADSSLTTGTGELFF
CDR3nt: TGTGCCGACTCCAGTCTGACGACGGGCACCGGGGAGCTGTTTTTT

abundance: -
d_gene: -
j_gene: TRBJ2-7
v_gene: TRBV27
CDR3aa: CASSHINRARNYEQYF
CDR3nt: TGTGCCAGCAGTCACATCAACAGGGCAAGGAACTACGAGCAGTACTTC

abundance: -
d_gene: -
j_gene: TRBJ1-6
v_gene: TRBV27
CDR3aa: CASSLSGGNSPLHF
CDR3nt: TGTGCCAGCAGTTTATCAGGGGGTAATTCACCCCTCCACTTT

abundance: -
d_gene: -
j_gene: TRBJ2-3
v_gene: TRBV6-1
CDR3aa: CASSESSLAGTQYF
CDR3nt: TGTGCCAGCAGTGAAAGTAGTCTAGCCGGTACGCAGTATTTT

abundance: few
d_gene: -
j_gene: TRBJ2-7
v_gene: TRBV7-2
CDR3aa: CASSLQQGSSYEQYF
CDR3nt: TGTGCCAGCAGCTTACAACAGGGCAGCTCCTACGAGCAGTACTTC

abundance: -
d_gene: -
j_gene: TRBJ1-2
v_gene: TRBV24-1
CDR3aa: CATSDFSNYGYTF
CDR3nt: TGTGCCACCAGTGATTTTTCAAACTATGGCTACACCTTC

abundance: -
d_gene: -
j_gene: TRBJ1-5
v_gene: TRBV4-3
CDR3aa: CASSQRWTENQPQHF
CDR3nt: TGCGCCAGCAGCCAACGCTGGACAGAGAATCAGCCCCAGCATTTT

abundance: -
d_gene: -
j_gene: TRBJ1-1
v_gene: TRBV15
CDR3aa: CATSRTSIEAFF
CDR3nt: TGTGCCACCAGCAGGACATCTATTGAAGCTTTCTTT

abundance: -
d_gene: -
j_gene: TRBJ1-6
v_gene: TRBV30
CDR3aa: CAWSVTTPNSPLHF
CDR3nt: TGTGCCTGGAGTGTAACGACACCTAATTCACCCCTCCACTTT

abundance: once
d_gene: TRBD2
j_gene: TRBJ2-7
v_gene: TRBV9
CDR3aa: CASSTGLAGSYEQYF
CDR3nt: TGTGCCAGCAGCACAGGACTAGCGGGCTCCTACGAGCAGTACTTC

abundance: -
d_gene: -
j_gene: TRBJ2-1
v_gene: TRBV5-4
CDR3aa: CASRGQGGGLNEQFF
CDR3nt: TGTGCCAGCAGGGGACAGGGCGGGGGGTTAAATGAGCAGTTCTTC

abundance: -
d_gene: -
j_gene: TRBJ2-5
v_gene: TRBV5-1
CDR3aa: CASSLGRTGLGETQYF
CDR3nt: TGCGCCAGCAGCTTGGGACGCACGGGGTTGGGGGAGACCCAGTACTTC

abundance: -
d_gene: TRBD1
j_gene: TRBJ1-4
v_gene: TRBV19
CDR3aa: CASSIVGQGAANEKLFF
CDR3nt: TGTGCCAGTAGTATCGTGGGACAGGGGGCCGCTAATGAAAAACTGTTTTTT

abundance: -
d_gene: -
j_gene: TRBJ2-3
v_gene: TRBV6-5
CDR3aa: CASSPLGGQDTQYF
CDR3nt: TGTGCCAGCAGTCCTTTAGGCGGGCAGGATACGCAGTATTTT

abundance: -
d_gene: TRBD2
j_gene: TRBJ2-3
v_gene: TRBV7-3
CDR3aa: CASSLTSGAQDTQYF
CDR3nt: TGTGCCAGCAGCTTAACCAGCGGGGCCCAGGATACGCAGTATTTT

abundance: -
d_gene: -
j_gene: TRBJ2-5
v_gene: TRBV7-8
CDR3aa: CASRLDLPETQYF
CDR3nt: TGTGCCAGCAGGCTAGATCTGCCAGAGACCCAGTACTTC

abundance: -
d_gene: -
j_gene: TRBJ1-1
v_gene: TRBV27
CDR3aa: CASKRGAEAFF
CDR3nt: TGTGCCAGCAAGCGGGGCGCTGAAGCTTTCTTT

abundance: -
d_gene: TRBD1
j_gene: TRBJ2-7
v_gene: TRBV15
CDR3aa: CATSRVRQGGYEQYF
CDR3nt: TGTGCCACCAGCAGAGTTAGACAGGGGGGCTACGAGCAGTACTTC

abundance: -
d_gene: TRBD1
j_gene: TRBJ2-5
v_gene: TRBV28
CDR3aa: CASGPGDRGGGETQYF
CDR3nt: TGTGCCAGCGGCCCCGGGGACAGGGGAGGGGGAGAGACCCAGTACTTC

abundance: -
d_gene: -
j_gene: TRBJ2-1
v_gene: TRBV20-1
CDR3aa: CSGGRYNEQFF
CDR3nt: TGCAGCGGGGGACGGTACAATGAGCAGTTCTTC

abundance: -
d_gene: TRBD1
j_gene: TRBJ1-3
v_gene: TRBV9
CDR3aa: CASSPGGSGNTIYF
CDR3nt: TGTGCCAGCAGCCCAGGGGGGTCGGGAAACACCATATATTTT

abundance: -
d_gene: TRBD2
j_gene: TRBJ2-7
v_gene: TRBV9
CDR3aa: CASSKGLAVSYEQYF
CDR3nt: TGTGCCAGCAGCAAGGGACTAGCGGTCTCCTACGAGCAGTACTTC

abundance: -
d_gene: -
j_gene: TRBJ2-5
v_gene: TRBV11-3
CDR3aa: CASSLRPVREETQYF
CDR3nt: TGTGCCAGCAGCTTACGGCCCGTCAGGGAAGAGACCCAGTACTTC

abundance: -
d_gene: TRBD2
j_gene: TRBJ2-1
v_gene: TRBV19
CDR3aa: CASSIAGGEDEQFF
CDR3nt: TGTGCCAGTAGTATTGCGGGGGGAGAGGATGAGCAGTTCTTC

abundance: -
d_gene: TRBD1
j_gene: TRBJ1-5
v_gene: TRBV19
CDR3aa: CASSIGGGQVNQPQHF
CDR3nt: TGTGCCAGTAGTATAGGCGGGGGACAGGTCAATCAGCCCCAGCATTTT

abundance: -
d_gene: -
j_gene: TRBJ1-1
v_gene: TRBV6-1
CDR3aa: CASSDQLTEAFF
CDR3nt: TGTGCCAGCAGTGACCAGTTAACTGAAGCTTTCTTT

abundance: -
d_gene: TRBD2
j_gene: TRBJ2-5
v_gene: TRBV4-1
CDR3aa: CASSGLGEDPFETQYF
CDR3nt: TGCGCCAGCAGCGGACTAGGTGAAGACCCCTTTGAGACCCAGTACTTC

abundance: once
d_gene: TRBD1
j_gene: TRBJ1-1
v_gene: TRBV2
CDR3aa: CASSAGQGAGTEAFF
CDR3nt: TGTGCCAGCAGTGCGGGACAGGGGGCAGGGACTGAAGCTTTCTTT

abundance: -
d_gene: -
j_gene: TRBJ1-5
v_gene: TRBV19
CDR3aa: CASSLDRGNQPQHF
CDR3nt: TGTGCCAGTAGCTTGGACAGAGGGAATCAGCCCCAGCATTTT

abundance: -
d_gene: TRBD1
j_gene: TRBJ1-5
v_gene: TRBV27
CDR3aa: CASSFSAAGGSARPQHF
CDR3nt: TGTGCCAGCAGTTTTTCCGCGGCAGGGGGGTCGGCCCGGCCCCAGCATTTT

abundance: few
d_gene: -
j_gene: TRBJ1-6
v_gene: TRBV6-5
CDR3aa: CATRGFDSPLHF
CDR3nt: TGTGCCACCCGGGGGTTCGATTCACCCCTCCACTTT

abundance: -
d_gene: TRBD2
j_gene: TRBJ2-7
v_gene: TRBV3-1/TRBV3-2
CDR3aa: CASSPVTSAVRPPYF
CDR3nt: TGTGCCAGCAGTCCGGTGACTAGCGCTGTAAGGCCGCCGTACTTC

abundance: -
d_gene: TRBD1
j_gene: TRBJ2-4
v_gene: TRBV6-5
CDR3aa: CASSTGDRAKNIQYF
CDR3nt: TGTGCCAGCAGTACAGGGGACCGGGCCAAAAACATTCAGTACTTC

abundance: -
d_gene: -
j_gene: TRBJ1-4
v_gene: TRBV9
CDR3aa: CASSVDGQRGNEKLFF
CDR3nt: TGTGCCAGCAGCGTAGACGGACAGAGAGGTAATGAAAAACTGTTTTTT

abundance: -
d_gene: TRBD1
j_gene: TRBJ2-3
v_gene: TRBV6-6
CDR3aa: CASSDRVASTDTQYF
CDR3nt: TGTGCCAGCAGCGACAGGGTCGCTAGCACAGATACGCAGTATTTT

abundance: -
d_gene: -
j_gene: TRBJ2-1
v_gene: TRBV24-1
CDR3aa: CATSSSITGGYNEQFF
CDR3nt: TGTGCCACCTCCAGTTCAATTACTGGAGGCTACAATGAGCAGTTCTTC

abundance: -
d_gene: -
j_gene: TRBJ1-4
v_gene: TRBV6-5
CDR3aa: CASSRGVWENEKLFF
CDR3nt: TGTGCCAGCAGCCGGGGAGTTTGGGAGAATGAAAAACTGTTTTTT

abundance: -
d_gene: -
j_gene: TRBJ1-6
v_gene: TRBV27
CDR3aa: CASSRLGGSGKSPLHF
CDR3nt: TGTGCCAGCAGTCGCCTCGGGGGGAGCGGTAAATCACCCCTCCACTTT

abundance: once
d_gene: TRBD2
j_gene: TRBJ2-1
v_gene: TRBV7-6
CDR3aa: CASSLMASGGGEQFF
CDR3nt: TGTGCCAGCAGCTTAATGGCTAGCGGCGGAGGTGAGCAGTTCTTC

abundance: -
d_gene: -
j_gene: TRBJ1-5
v_gene: TRBV30
CDR3aa: CAWSAKGGSGPQHF
CDR3nt: TGTGCCTGGAGCGCTAAAGGAGGATCGGGGCCCCAGCATTTT

abundance: few
d_gene: -
j_gene: TRBJ2-1
v_gene: TRBV9
CDR3aa: CASSVETPYNEQFF
CDR3nt: TGTGCCAGCAGCGTAGAGACACCCTACAATGAGCAGTTCTTC

abundance: -
d_gene: -
j_gene: TRBJ1-6
v_gene: TRBV5-1
CDR3aa: CASRAAFRGNNSPLHF
CDR3nt: TGCGCCAGCCGAGCGGCTTTCCGGGGGAATAATTCACCCCTCCACTTT

abundance: few
d_gene: TRBD1
j_gene: TRBJ1-1
v_gene: TRBV7-8
CDR3aa: CASSLALGQGGPNTEAFF
CDR3nt: TGTGCCAGCAGCTTAGCTTTAGGACAGGGCGGCCCGAACACTGAAGCTTTCTTT

abundance: once
d_gene: -
j_gene: TRBJ2-3
v_gene: TRBV25-1
CDR3aa: CASSGGVSPTDTQYF
CDR3nt: TGTGCCAGCAGTGGCGGGGTATCCCCCACAGATACGCAGTATTTT

abundance: -
d_gene: -
j_gene: TRBJ1-3
v_gene: TRBV5-8
CDR3aa: CASSSTGNTIYF
CDR3nt: TGTGCCAGCAGCTCGACAGGAAACACCATATATTTT

abundance: few
d_gene: TRBD1
j_gene: TRBJ1-5
v_gene: TRBV6-5
CDR3aa: CASSYLRDSRQPQHF
CDR3nt: TGTGCCAGCAGTTACCTCCGGGACAGTCGCCAGCCCCAGCATTTT

abundance: few
d_gene: TRBD1
j_gene: TRBJ2-1
v_gene: TRBV29-1
CDR3aa: CSVARGTSYNEQFF
CDR3nt: TGCAGCGTTGCCAGGGGGACCTCCTACAATGAGCAGTTCTTC

abundance: -
d_gene: -
j_gene: TRBJ2-3
v_gene: TRBV7-3
CDR3aa: CASSETTDTQYF
CDR3nt: TGTGCCAGCAGCGAAACAACAGATACGCAGTATTTT